Below, 4 T cell receptor beta chains from the same sample are listed, as sequenced in a study of T cell changes during pregnancy in multiple sclerosis. Assay used: immunoSEQ multiplex PCR; TCRdb lists only in-frame clones, some missing. Of over 90,000 clones listed, 90% were seen once; the top ten hold around 0.79%. This sample comprised peripheral blood, obtained in the second trimester of pregnancy. All receptors derive from a female donor in good health, enrolled as a control in a pregnancy study.

This clone turned up a few times. V gene TRBV7-9 combines with J gene TRBJ1-6, with D perhaps matching TRBD1 (5 bases). The V gene lost 1 base and the J gene lost 8 bases, with 12 bases spanning the gap. The CDR3 sequence is 15 residues long. Germline V gene data show CDR1 as SEHNR and CDR2 as FQNEAQ (reference sequence). The CDR3 DNA follows: TGTGCCAGCAGCTTAGAGGGGCGTCGGGATTCACCCCTCCACTTT. Translating gives CASSLEGRRDSPLHF.

CDR3 in DNA: TGTGCCAGCAGCTTCAGGGGGAGCGAGCCCCAGCATTTT. Its translation is CASSFRGSEPQHF. J is TRBJ1-5 and V is TRBV7-9, with TRBD1 matching over 7 bases. Germline V lookup: CDR1 SEHNR, CDR2 FQNEAQ (reference sequence). V shed 3 bases and J 8 bases; nucleotides not matched to a gene: 4. The CDR3 runs 13 residues.

J is TRBJ2-2 and V is TRBV27; 11 bases line up with TRBD2. The CDR3 is 16 amino acids. Unmatched junction bases numbered 4, after V lost 0 bases and J lost 7 bases. Germline lookup yields CDR1 MNHEY and CDR2 SMNVEV (reference sequence). This CDR3 is CASSLSGTSGVGELFF. Here the CDR3 DNA reads TGTGCCAGCAGTTTATCCGGGACTAGCGGAGTCGGGGAGCTGTTTTTT.

CDR3 in amino acids: CASSYSRGTEAFF. The CDR3 nucleotides are TGTGCCAGCAGTTACTCGCGGGGGACTGAAGCTTTCTTT. The J gene is TRBJ1-1, the V gene TRBV6-5, with D tentatively TRBD1 (5 bases). Trimming took 0 bases from V and 5 from J, leaving 7 bases between them. CDR3 length: 13 amino acids. In germline, CDR1 is MNHEY, CDR2 SVGAGI.